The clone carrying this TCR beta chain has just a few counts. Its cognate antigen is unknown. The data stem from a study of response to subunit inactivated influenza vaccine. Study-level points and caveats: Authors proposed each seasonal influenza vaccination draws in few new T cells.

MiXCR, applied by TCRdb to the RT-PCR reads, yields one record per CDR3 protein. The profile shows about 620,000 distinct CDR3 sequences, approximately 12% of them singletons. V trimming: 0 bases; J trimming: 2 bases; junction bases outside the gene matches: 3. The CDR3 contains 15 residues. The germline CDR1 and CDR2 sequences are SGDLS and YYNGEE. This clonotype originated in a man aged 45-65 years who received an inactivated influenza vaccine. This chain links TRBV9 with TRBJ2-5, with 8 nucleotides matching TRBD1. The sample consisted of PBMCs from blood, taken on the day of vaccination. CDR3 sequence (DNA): TGTGCCAGCAGCGTAGCTGGACAGGGTCAAGAGACCCAGTACTTC. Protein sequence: CASSVAGQGQETQYF. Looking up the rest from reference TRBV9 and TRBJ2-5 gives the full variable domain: DSGVTQTPKHLITATGQRVTLRCSPRSGDLSVYWYQQSLDQGLQFLIQYYNGEERAKGNILERFSAQQFPDLHSELNLSSLELGDSALYFCASSVAGQGQETQYFGPGTRLLVL.